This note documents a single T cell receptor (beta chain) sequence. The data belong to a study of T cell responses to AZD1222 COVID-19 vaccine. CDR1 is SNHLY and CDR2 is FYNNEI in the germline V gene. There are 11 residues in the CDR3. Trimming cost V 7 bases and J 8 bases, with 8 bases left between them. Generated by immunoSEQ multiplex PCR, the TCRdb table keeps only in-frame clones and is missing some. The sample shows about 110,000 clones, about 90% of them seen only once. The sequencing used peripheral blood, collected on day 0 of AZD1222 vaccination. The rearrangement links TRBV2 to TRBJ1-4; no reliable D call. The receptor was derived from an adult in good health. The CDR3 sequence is CASILWEKLFF. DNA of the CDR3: TGTGCCAGCATTCTTTGGGAAAAACTGTTTTTT.